These 28 T cell receptor beta chains were all obtained from the same sample, sequenced in a study of T cell changes during pregnancy in multiple sclerosis. Sequencing used immunoSEQ multiplex PCR; TCRdb keeps in-frame clones, though not all of them. The table records fewer than 70,000 clones, approximately 91% of them present only once. Sequenced here: peripheral blood, sampled in the third trimester of pregnancy. These receptor sequences come from a female donor with multiple sclerosis, enrolled in a pregnancy study.

This clone was observed a handful of times. The V call is TRBV2, the J call TRBJ2-5, with a weak D call TRBD2 (5 bases). CDR1 SNHLY and CDR2 FYNNEI come from the germline V gene. The CDR3 is made up of 17 amino acids. Trimming shortened V by 2 bases and J by 0 bases, and 16 bases separated the two germline ends. The CDR3 nucleotides read TGTGCCAGCAGTGAATTTAGCCTAGCTGCTTACCAAGAGACCCAGTACTTC. The encoded protein is CASSEFSLAAYQETQYF.

The chain is built from TRBV6-5 and TRBJ1-2; D not certain. Trimming shortened V by 10 bases and J by 3 bases, and 6 bases separated the two germline ends. Germline loops: CDR1 MNHEY, CDR2 SVGAGI. The CDR3 has 10 amino acids. The CDR3: CATEDYGYTF. Here the CDR3 DNA reads TGTGCCACAGAGGACTATGGCTACACCTTC.

The gene calls are TRBV28 and TRBJ2-1; D perhaps matches TRBD1 (6 bases). The CDR3 is 14 residues long. V lost 6 bases, J lost 3 bases, and 12 bases lay in between. The germline CDR1 and CDR2 sequences are MDHEN and SYDVKM. CDR3 sequence: CASSHRENYNEQFF. The CDR3 nucleotides read TGTGCCAGCAGCCACAGGGAGAACTACAATGAGCAGTTCTTC.

The V gene is TRBV7-9, the J gene TRBJ2-1, with 7 bases that match TRBD2. Per the germline V gene, CDR1 is SEHNR and CDR2 is FQNEAQ (reference sequence). V lost 8 bases to trimming and J lost 1 base; unmatched junction nucleotides: 5. The CDR3 runs to 14 residues. CDR3 in amino acids: CASPWGGSYNEQFF. The CDR3 coding sequence is TGTGCCAGCCCGTGGGGGGGGTCCTACAATGAGCAGTTCTTC.

Only one count was recorded for this clone. The rearrangement links TRBV4-1 to TRBJ2-7; no definite D call. The germline V gene encodes CDR1 MGHRA and CDR2 YSYEKL. CDR3 length equals 15 residues. V lost 0 bases to trimming and J lost 0 bases, with 9 bases between them. The DNA of the CDR3 is TGCGCCAGCAGCCAAGAGGGCAGTGTCTCCTACGAGCAGTACTTC. The encoded protein is CASSQEGSVSYEQYF.

The chain carries TRBV5-4 and TRBJ1-4; TRBD1 matches at 9 bases. With 6 bases clipped from V and 8 bases from J, the junction kept 5 bases outside the gene matches. The germline CDR1 and CDR2 sequences are SGHNT and YYREEE (reference sequence). CDR3 size: 13 residues. This CDR3 reads CASTRQGVEKLFF. CDR3 DNA: TGTGCCAGCACGCGACAGGGGGTAGAAAAACTGTTTTTT.

This chain links TRBV30 with TRBJ2-7; 7 bases are shared with TRBD1. The V segment lost 3 bases and the J segment 5 bases; nucleotides outside the gene matches: 7. CDR1 is GTSNPN and CDR2 is SVGIG in the germline V gene (reference sequence). This CDR3 has 13 residues. CDR3 residues: CAWSRDSTHEQYF. The DNA for the CDR3 is TGTGCCTGGAGCCGGGACAGTACCCACGAGCAGTACTTC.

Regarding this clone: Distinct nucleotide sequences in the sample also encode this CDR3. The chain is built from TRBV6-5 and TRBJ2-7; a weak D match, TRBD1 (6 bases). Per the germline V gene, CDR1 is MNHEY and CDR2 is SVGAGI. The CDR3 spans 15 residues. Trimming took 2 bases from V and 2 from J, leaving 13 bases between them. CDR3 sequence: CASSYGQGTPYEQYF. The CDR3 nucleotides read TGTGCCAGCAGTTACGGTCAGGGGACCCCCTACGAGCAGTACTTC.

V is TRBV2 and J is TRBJ1-1; the match to TRBD1 covers 7 bases. Germline loops: CDR1 SNHLY, CDR2 FYNNEI. The CDR3 totals 14 residues. Losses at the gene ends were 7 bases for V and 1 base for J; bases not matched to a gene: 6. CDR3 coding DNA: TGTGCCAGCAAGAGGGACAGATGGAACACTGAAGCTTTCTTT. Amino acids: CASKRDRWNTEAFF.

In DNA form, the CDR3 reads TGCGCCAGCAGCTTGGGGACTGTGGACGGTGGCTACACCTTC. Its translation: CASSLGTVDGGYTF. The V and J genes are TRBV5-1 and TRBJ1-2; unclear D gene. Germline CDR1 SGHRS, CDR2 YFSETQ. This CDR3 region has 14 residues. The germline V and J ends were trimmed by 0 bases and 7 bases, with 13 bases remaining between them.

In its sample, this clone was seen once. The chain couples TRBV18 to TRBJ1-2; 9 bases match TRBD1. The germline CDR1 and CDR2 sequences are KGHSH and LQKENI. The CDR3 runs 13 residues. With 1 base clipped from V and 6 bases from J, the junction kept 0 bases outside the gene matches. Here the CDR3 reads CASSPRTGDGYTF. The CDR3 DNA follows: TGTGCCAGCTCACCACGGACAGGGGATGGCTACACCTTC.

The J gene is TRBJ2-1, the V gene TRBV4-1; D may be TRBD2 (5 bases). Trimming removed 10 bases at V and 6 bases at J, with 16 bases between. Germline CDR1 and CDR2: MGHRA and YSYEKL. CDR3 length: 13 amino acids. CDR3: CATRPRAGNEQFF. In nucleotides, the CDR3 is TGCGCCACCCGACCTCGGGCGGGCAATGAGCAGTTCTTC.

The chain has TRBV15 and TRBJ2-4, with D tentatively TRBD1 (5 bases). Trimming took off 5 bases at V and 6 bases at J, with 17 bases between the two ends. From germline, CDR1 is LNHNV and CDR2 YYDKDF (reference sequence). This CDR3 has 15 residues. The CDR3 DNA follows: TGTGCCACCAGCGGGCTGACAGATTCTTTAAACATTCAGTACTTC. Translating it yields CATSGLTDSLNIQYF. The complete variable domain, with remaining parts taken from reference TRBV15 and TRBJ2-4, reads DAMVIQNPRYQVTQFGKPVTLSCSQTLNHNVMYWYQQKSSQAPKLLFHYYDKDFNNEADTPDNFQSRRPNTSFCFLDIRSPGLGDTAMYLCATSGLTDSLNIQYFGAGTRLSVL.

The J gene is TRBJ1-1, the V gene TRBV5-1; D is uncertain. Trimming removed 3 bases from V and 0 bases from J, with 15 bases in between. This CDR3 contains 16 residues. The germline V gene encodes CDR1 SGHRS and CDR2 YFSETQ. The CDR3 loop is CASSSDGSLMNTEAFF. In nucleotides, the CDR3 is TGCGCCAGCAGCTCCGACGGTAGCCTCATGAACACTGAAGCTTTCTTT.

The V gene is TRBV29-1, the J gene TRBJ2-3, with D perhaps matching TRBD1 (6 bases). Germline CDR1 is SQVTM and CDR2 is ANQGSEA. The CDR3 runs 16 residues. The V gene lost 3 bases and the J gene lost 2 bases, with 18 bases spanning the gap. The CDR3 spells CSVDSAPGGYTDTQYF. The CDR3 nucleotides are TGCAGCGTTGACTCGGCACCTGGGGGCTACACAGATACGCAGTATTTT.

Concerning this clone itself: Germline and junction disagree at one end, which may indicate a read error. J is TRBJ1-2 and V is TRBV6-5; TRBD1 is a possible D gene (5 bases). This CDR3 has 15 residues. The V gene's germline CDR1 is MNHEY and CDR2 SVGAGI. In DNA form, the CDR3 reads TGTGCCAGCAGTTACTCGGGGGGGACTAACTATGGCTACATCTTC. Translation gives CASSYSGGTNYGYIF.

This clone was counted once. The genes are TRBV6-4 and TRBJ1-5; D is perhaps TRBD1 (6 bases). V was shortened by 0 bases and J by 4 bases, with 16 bases between the two germline ends. CDR1 is MRHNA and CDR2 is SNTAGT in the germline V gene. CDR3 length: 17 amino acids. The CDR3 loop is CASSDSSRGDTNQPQHF. CDR3 coding DNA: TGTGCCAGCAGTGACTCGAGTCGTGGGGACACGAATCAGCCCCAGCATTTT.

This clone was counted once. The rearrangement uses TRBV15 and TRBJ1-1; D gene ambiguous. The germline V and J ends were trimmed by 1 base and 3 bases, with 6 bases remaining between them. In germline, CDR1 is LNHNV, CDR2 YYDKDF (reference sequence). The CDR3 is made up of 13 amino acids. CDR3 sequence (DNA): TGTGCCACCAGCAGAGCCGGGGACACTGAAGCTTTCTTT. Amino acids: CATSRAGDTEAFF.

The chain employs TRBV6-1 and TRBJ2-4; D gene uncertain. Germline V gene data show CDR1 as MNHNS and CDR2 as SASEGT. The CDR3 sequence is 13 residues long. V shed 2 bases and J shed 3 bases, with 5 bases lying between them. The CDR3 region is CASSEYVKNIQYF. The CDR3 bases are TGTGCCAGCAGTGAATATGTCAAAAACATTCAGTACTTC.

V and J are TRBV4-1 and TRBJ2-2, with 11 bases identical to TRBD1. The CDR3 totals 16 residues. With 5 bases clipped from V and 7 bases from J, the junction kept 9 bases outside the gene matches. Germline CDR1 is MGHRA and CDR2 is YSYEKL. The CDR3 nucleotides are TGCGCCAGCAGCATGGGACAGGGGGTTACTGGCGGGGAGCTGTTTTTT. Its translation is CASSMGQGVTGGELFF.

The rearrangement links TRBV11-2 to TRBJ2-3; perhaps TRBD2 as D (6 bases). Trimming cost V 4 bases and J 5 bases, with 13 bases left between them. CDR3 length: 14 amino acids. Germline V gives CDR1 SGHAT, CDR2 FQNNGV. CDR3 DNA: TGTGCCAGCAGCTCCTCGCGGGATGGAGATACGCAGTATTTT. Amino acids: CASSSSRDGDTQYF.

This rearrangement joins TRBV4-3 to TRBJ1-2; D unclear. Between the trimmed V and J ends, which lost 0 bases and 4 bases, there was a span of 9 bases. The CDR3 loop spans 14 amino acids. CDR1 is LGHNA and CDR2 is YSLEER in the germline V gene. For the CDR3, the DNA is TGCGCCAGCAGCCAAGATTCTAGCAGCTATGGCTACACCTTC. This translates into CASSQDSSSYGYTF.

The V call is TRBV6-1, the J call TRBJ1-4, with TRBD1 identical over 10 bases. The germline gives CDR1 MNHNS, CDR2 SASEGT. This CDR3 comprises 15 residues. V was clipped by 4 bases and J by 7 bases; unmatched bases: 6. CDR3 protein: CASSGRQGAFEKLFF. Written as DNA, the CDR3 is TGTGCCAGCAGTGGGAGACAGGGGGCATTTGAAAAACTGTTTTTT.

CDR3 bases: TGTGCCAGCAGCGAGACAGGGATCACCGGGGAGCTGTTTTTT. Translation: CASSETGITGELFF. The chain has TRBV2 and TRBJ2-2; 7 nucleotides agree with TRBD1. Germline V gene lookup returns CDR1 SNHLY and CDR2 FYNNEI. V gave up 6 bases and J gave up 4 bases; unmatched junction bases: 5. The CDR3 runs to 14 residues.

This chain links TRBV7-9 with TRBJ2-3; a possible D gene is TRBD2 (5 bases). CDR1 SEHNR and CDR2 FQNEAQ come from the germline V gene (reference sequence). Trimming took off 4 bases at V and 6 bases at J, with 17 bases between the two ends. The CDR3 consists of 15 residues. CDR3 amino acids: CASSSPQLGGDTQYF. The DNA for the CDR3 is TGTGCCAGCAGCTCCCCCCAACTAGGTGGCGATACGCAGTATTTT.

This chain uses TRBV7-9 with TRBJ1-1, with TRBD1 as a possible D gene (6 bases). Per germline, CDR1 SEHNR and CDR2 FQNEAQ (reference sequence). The CDR3 is 14 amino acids. V lost 3 bases and J lost 4, with 12 bases in between. In DNA, the CDR3 is TGTGCCAGCAGCTTTTCGACAGGACTCACTGAAGCTTTCTTT. Residues: CASSFSTGLTEAFF.

The chain couples TRBV5-4 to TRBJ2-2; D ambiguous. CDR1 and CDR2 from the germline V gene are SGHNT and YYREEE (reference sequence). The V end lost 5 bases, the J end lost 0 bases, and 11 bases lay between the germline ends. The CDR3 contains 15 residues. The CDR3 loop reads CASSVTYANTGELFF. Written as DNA, the CDR3 is TGTGCCAGCAGTGTGACATACGCGAACACCGGGGAGCTGTTTTTT.

The chain combines TRBV5-1 with TRBJ1-1; 9 nucleotides align to TRBD1. The CDR3 spans 14 residues. Germline V gene data show CDR1 as SGHRS and CDR2 as YFSETQ. Unmatched junction bases numbered 1, after V lost 2 bases and J lost 2 bases. The CDR3 loop reads CASSLQGANTEAFF. The CDR3 region has the DNA TGCGCCAGCAGCTTACAGGGGGCAAACACTGAAGCTTTCTTT.